The clone carrying this TCR beta chain was detected once. Its cognate antigen is unknown. The sample originates from a study of Ad26.COV2.S vaccination and SARS-CoV-2 variants. At the level of the study: Ad26.COV2.S given intramuscularly, once or twice 56 days apart. Points from the study as a whole: Total responses of T cells may have been underestimated by the analyses of TCR breadth and depth.

Libraries were prepared by immunoSEQ multiplex PCR; TCRdb keeps only in-frame clonotypes and omits some of them. This sample has 400,000 to 500,000 clones; around 87% occur once, and the top ten carry 3.5% to 4%. Specified treatment: 15 to 20 received Ad26.COV2.S at low or high dose, single or two shots; 5 received placebo; per-sample allocation not given. The samples were gathered on day 63 after the first injection of vaccine or placebo. In the vaccine, an Ad26 vector expressed the SARS-CoV-2 spike of the Wuhan strain. The source material was peripheral blood, sampled in a trial of Ad26.COV2.S vaccine versus placebo. This receptor was taken from a person aged 18 to 65 who received the Ad26.COV2.S COVID-19 vaccine or a placebo.

CDR3 amino acids: CASSPGQTNQPQHF. In nucleotides, the CDR3 is TGCGCCAGCAGCCCTGGACAGACTAATCAGCCCCAGCATTTT. The chain carries TRBV5-1 and TRBJ1-5, with D perhaps TRBD1 (6 bases). Germline CDR1 reads SGHRS; CDR2 reads YFSETQ. V lost 4 bases and J lost 4, with 12 bases in between. The CDR3 totals 14 residues.